This is a list of T cell receptor beta chains from one sample in a study of cytomegalovirus exposure and HLA in healthy donors. Measured with immunoSEQ multiplex PCR; TCRdb has only the in-frame clones, and not every one. This sample has 95,000 to 150,000 clones, with around 80% found just once. The sequencing input was PBMCs. The receptor source for this set is a young man in good health and CMV-seropositive. The CDR3 runs from the conserved cysteine through the conserved F or W. A D gene is named only where the DNA matches it firmly. A row's size may be missing; if present it is once, few, many or a size class.

-	-	TRBV15	TRBJ1-3	TGTGCCACTGCGGGGGGAAACACCATATATTTT	CATAGGNTIYF
TRBD1	-	TRBV6-5	TRBJ1-5	TGTGCCAGCAGTTTGACAGGGCTCAATCAGCCCCAGCATTTT	CASSLTGLNQPQHF
TRBD2	-	TRBV27	TRBJ2-7	TGTGCCAGCAGTCCCAGCTGTCTAGCGGGAGGATGTAACCACGAGCAGTACTTC	CASSPSCLAGGCNHEQYF
TRBD1	-	TRBV29-1	TRBJ1-4	TGCAGCGTTGCCCCGACAGGGGGGATAGAAAAACTGTTTTTT	CSVAPTGGIEKLFF
TRBD1	-	TRBV28	TRBJ2-4	TGTGCCAGCCGAGGACAGGGGTTAGCCAAAAACATTCAGTACTTC	CASRGQGLAKNIQYF
-	once	TRBV7-9	TRBJ1-1	TGTGCCAGCAGACTCGGCGGAGGAACTGAAGCTTTCTTT	CASRLGGGTEAFF
TRBD1	-	TRBV18	TRBJ2-2	TGTGCCAGCTCACTCGGGACAGCGAACACCGGGGAGCTGTTTTTT	CASSLGTANTGELFF
-	few	TRBV27	TRBJ1-1	TGTGCCAGCAGTTCACAGGATAACACTGAAGCTTTCTTT	CASSSQDNTEAFF
TRBD1	-	TRBV27	TRBJ1-5	TGTGCCAGCAGTTATCCGGACAGGGATCAGCCCCAGCATTTT	CASSYPDRDQPQHF
-	-	TRBV4-1	TRBJ1-1	TGCGCCAGCAGCCAAGAAGACAGATTGAACACTGAAGCTTTCTTT	CASSQEDRLNTEAFF
-	once	TRBV7-9	TRBJ2-7	TGTGCCAGCAGCTCCGCTAGGAGGGACAGTCCCTACGAGCAGTACTTC	CASSSARRDSPYEQYF
-	few	TRBV25-1	TRBJ2-3	TGTGCTTTGGGGCCAGGCGGGGTCACAGATACGCAGTATTTT	CALGPGGVTDTQYF
-	-	TRBV9	TRBJ2-2	TGTGCCAGCAGCGGAGGAAACACCGGGGAGCTGTTTTTT	CASSGGNTGELFF
TRBD2	-	TRBV19	TRBJ2-1	TGTGCCAGTAGTATTGATCTGGCGGGAGGCCTATGGGAGCAGTTCTTC	CASSIDLAGGLWEQFF
-	-	TRBV2	TRBJ2-7	TGTGCCAGCAGGGGCAGGGCCTACGAGCAGTACTTC	CASRGRAYEQYF
-	-	TRBV11-3	TRBJ2-2	TGTGCCAGCAGCTTAGGGGCACAAAGGGGTCCCGGGGAGCTGTTTTTT	CASSLGAQRGPGELFF
-	-	TRBV5-1	TRBJ1-2	TGCGCCAGCAGCTTGGCCCCAGACCAACTATATGGCTACACCTTC	CASSLAPDQLYGYTF
TRBD2	few	TRBV10-3	TRBJ2-1	TGTGCCATCAGTGGGACTAGCGGGAGTCTGGGATTTACGGGCAATGAGCAGTTCTTC	CAISGTSGSLGFTGNEQFF
-	few	TRBV5-1	TRBJ1-1	TGCGCCAGCAGCTCACTTCAGGAGGGAGCTTACACTGAAGCTTTCTTT	CASSSLQEGAYTEAFF
TRBD2	-	TRBV4-2	TRBJ2-7	TGTGCCAGCAGTAAGGATCCGGGAGGGCCTTACGAGCAGTACTTC	CASSKDPGGPYEQYF
-	-	TRBV9	TRBJ2-3	TGTGCCAGCAGCGTAGGGACAGCTAGCACAGATACGCAGTATTTT	CASSVGTASTDTQYF
TRBD2	-	TRBV11-2	TRBJ2-1	TGTGCCAGCAGCACGGGACTAGTCTATGAGCAGTTCTTC	CASSTGLVYEQFF
-	-	TRBV14	TRBJ1-1	TGTGCCAGCAGCCAAGATCTTTGGAACACTGAAGCTTTCTTT	CASSQDLWNTEAFF
-	-	TRBV19	TRBJ1-5	TGTGCCAGTAGTGTGGGCCTGGGTAGCAATCAGCCCCAGCATTTT	CASSVGLGSNQPQHF
TRBD2	once	TRBV27	TRBJ2-2	TGTGCCAGCAGTTTAGCGGGAGGGCCGGCCGGGGAGCTGTTTTTT	CASSLAGGPAGELFF
TRBD1	-	TRBV28	TRBJ2-2	TGTGCCAGCAGTTTGGGGACAGCGAACACCGGGGAGCTGTTTTTT	CASSLGTANTGELFF
-	-	TRBV5-8	TRBJ2-3	TGTGCCAGCAGCTCTCGTATCCGCACAGATACGCAGTATTTT	CASSSRIRTDTQYF
TRBD2	-	TRBV19	TRBJ2-7	TGTGCCAGTAGTATGGTAGCGGGAGGCTACGAGCAGTACTTC	CASSMVAGGYEQYF
TRBD1	-	TRBV4-3	TRBJ2-4	TGCGCCAGCAGCCAAACAGGGGGCGAAAACATTCAGTACTTC	CASSQTGGENIQYF